This T cell receptor beta chain was sequenced in a study of blood T cell repertoires in COVID-19. Study in general: Researchers got acute and convalescent COVID-19 samples from the United States, Italy and Spain. PBMCs, B-cell-depleted T cells, or T cells were the source of the cDNA or gDNA that made up the material.

Per the study methods: Counts of nucleated cells, estimated from reference gene primer amplification, were obtained. TCRdb's table, derived via immunoSEQ multiplex PCR, lists solely in-frame clones and lacks some. V, J and clone size are taken as reported in that table, and D and trimming were inferred from the DNA itself. The sample carries over 80,000 clones, 86% recorded once. The CDR3 is 16 residues long. Trimming cost V 0 bases and J 5 bases; bases outside gene matches: 8. In germline, CDR1 is MNHEY, CDR2 SVGAGI. The sequenced sample was peripheral blood. The receptor was derived from an elderly man with active or convalescent COVID-19. The V call is TRBV6-5, the J call TRBJ1-2; 8 bases align to TRBD1. CDR3 loop: CASSYSNRGIHYGYTF. CDR3 nucleotides: TGTGCCAGCAGTTACTCAAACAGGGGGATACATTATGGCTACACCTTC.